This T cell receptor beta chain was documented in a study of human T cells and chemical hapten exposure. MiXCR, run by TCRdb on the RACE reads, gives a single entry per CDR3 protein. Of more than 60,000 distinct CDR3 sequences listed, approximately 8% were seen once; the top ten hold roughly 1.4%. Time point meaning: healthy volunteer bleed at 6 weeks. Blood, whole and unfractionated, served as the source for total RNA extraction. In its sample, this clonotype was seen a few times. The source is a male donor in good health. Some clones in this sample may be carry-over from other donors' samples. Specimen: whole blood.

CDR3 region: CASSLRASGGARGEQFF. In nucleotides, the CDR3 is TGTGCCAGCAGCTTAAGAGCTAGCGGGGGGGCCCGAGGTGAGCAGTTCTTC. The rearrangement links TRBV27 to TRBJ2-1, with 12 bases that match TRBD2. Trimming took 6 bases from V and 9 from J; bases not matched to a gene: 15. CDR1 and CDR2 from the germline V gene are MNHEY and SMNVEV (reference sequence). This CDR3 comprises 17 residues.